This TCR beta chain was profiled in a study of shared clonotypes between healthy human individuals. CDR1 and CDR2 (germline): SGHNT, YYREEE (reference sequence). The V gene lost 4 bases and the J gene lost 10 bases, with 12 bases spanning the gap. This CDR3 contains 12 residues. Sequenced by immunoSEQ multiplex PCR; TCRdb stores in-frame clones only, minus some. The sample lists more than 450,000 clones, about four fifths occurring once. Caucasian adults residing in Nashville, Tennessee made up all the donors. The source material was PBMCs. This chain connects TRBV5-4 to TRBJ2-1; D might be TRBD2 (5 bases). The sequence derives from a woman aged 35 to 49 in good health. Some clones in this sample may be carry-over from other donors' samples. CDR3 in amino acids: CASSHSEEEQFF. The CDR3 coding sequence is TGTGCCAGCAGCCATTCGGAGGAGGAGCAGTTCTTC.